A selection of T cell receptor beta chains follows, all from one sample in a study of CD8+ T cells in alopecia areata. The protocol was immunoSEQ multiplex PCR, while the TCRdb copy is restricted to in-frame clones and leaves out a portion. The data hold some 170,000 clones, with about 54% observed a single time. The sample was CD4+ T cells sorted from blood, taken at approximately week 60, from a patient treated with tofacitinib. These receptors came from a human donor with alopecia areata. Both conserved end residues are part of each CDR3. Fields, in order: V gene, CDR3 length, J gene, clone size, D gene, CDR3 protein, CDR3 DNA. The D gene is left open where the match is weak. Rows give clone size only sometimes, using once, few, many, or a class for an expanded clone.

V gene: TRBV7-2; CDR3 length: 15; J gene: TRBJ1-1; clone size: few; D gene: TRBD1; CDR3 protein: CASSPRGLMNTEAFF; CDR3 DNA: TGTGCCAGCAGCCCAAGGGGGCTCATGAACACTGAAGCTTTCTTT
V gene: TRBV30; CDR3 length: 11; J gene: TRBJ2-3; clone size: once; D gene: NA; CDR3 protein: CAWSSRRTQYF; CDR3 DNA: TGTGCCTGGAGTAGCAGGCGGACGCAGTATTTT
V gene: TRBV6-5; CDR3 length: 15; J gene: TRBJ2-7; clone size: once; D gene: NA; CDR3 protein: CASSINRRGPTQQYF; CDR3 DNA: TGTGCCAGCAGCATAAACAGGAGGGGGCCTACGCAGCAGTACTTC
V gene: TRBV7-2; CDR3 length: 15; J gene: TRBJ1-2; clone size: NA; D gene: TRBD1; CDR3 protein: CASSLAGQGLGGYTF; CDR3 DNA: TGTGCCAGCAGCTTAGCGGGACAGGGTTTGGGTGGCTACACCTTC
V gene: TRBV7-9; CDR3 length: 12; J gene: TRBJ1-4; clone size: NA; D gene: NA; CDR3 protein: CASSLQQEKLFF; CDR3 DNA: TGTGCCAGCAGCCTCCAACAGGAAAAACTGTTTTTT
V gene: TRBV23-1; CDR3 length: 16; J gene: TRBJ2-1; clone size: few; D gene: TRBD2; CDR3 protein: CASSQPPGTIHNEQFF; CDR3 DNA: TGCGCCAGCAGTCAACCCCCGGGGACTATACACAATGAGCAGTTCTTC
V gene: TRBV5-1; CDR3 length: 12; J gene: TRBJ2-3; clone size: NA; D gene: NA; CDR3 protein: CASSLDTDTQYF; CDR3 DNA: TGCGCCAGCAGTCTAGACACAGATACGCAGTATTTT
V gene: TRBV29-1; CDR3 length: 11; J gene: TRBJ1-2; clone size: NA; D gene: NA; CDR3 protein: CSVGQEYGYTF; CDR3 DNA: TGCAGCGTTGGACAGGAGTATGGCTACACCTTC
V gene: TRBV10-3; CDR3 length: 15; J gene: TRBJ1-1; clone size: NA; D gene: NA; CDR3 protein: CAISDRGKGNTEAFF; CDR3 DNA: TGTGCCATCAGTGACCGGGGGAAGGGGAACACTGAAGCTTTCTTT
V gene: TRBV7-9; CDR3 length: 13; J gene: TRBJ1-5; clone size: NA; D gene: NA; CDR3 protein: CASSLEPRQPQHF; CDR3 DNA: TGTGCCAGCAGCTTAGAACCTCGTCAGCCCCAGCATTTT
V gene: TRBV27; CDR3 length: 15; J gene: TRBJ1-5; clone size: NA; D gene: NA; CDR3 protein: CASSLVPAKGQPQHF; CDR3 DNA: TGTGCCAGCAGTTTAGTTCCTGCAAAAGGGCAGCCCCAGCATTTT
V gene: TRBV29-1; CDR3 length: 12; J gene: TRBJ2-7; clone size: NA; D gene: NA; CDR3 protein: CSVEEGSYEQYF; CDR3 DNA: TGCAGCGTTGAAGAAGGGTCCTACGAGCAGTACTTC